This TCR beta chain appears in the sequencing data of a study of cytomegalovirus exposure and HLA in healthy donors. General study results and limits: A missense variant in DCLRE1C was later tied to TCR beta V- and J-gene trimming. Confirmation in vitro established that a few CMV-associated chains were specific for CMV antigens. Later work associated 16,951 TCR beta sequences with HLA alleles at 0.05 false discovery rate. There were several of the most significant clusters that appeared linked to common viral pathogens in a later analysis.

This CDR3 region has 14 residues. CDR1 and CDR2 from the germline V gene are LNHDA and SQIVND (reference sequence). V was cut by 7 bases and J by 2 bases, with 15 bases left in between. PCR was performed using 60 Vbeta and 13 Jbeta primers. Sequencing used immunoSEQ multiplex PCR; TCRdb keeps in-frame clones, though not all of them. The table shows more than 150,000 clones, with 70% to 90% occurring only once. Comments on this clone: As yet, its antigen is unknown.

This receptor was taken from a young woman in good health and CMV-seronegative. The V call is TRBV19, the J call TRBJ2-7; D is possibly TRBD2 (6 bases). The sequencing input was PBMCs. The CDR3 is CASKSPGEAYEQYF. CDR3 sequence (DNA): TGTGCCAGTAAATCCCCGGGAGAGGCCTACGAGCAGTACTTC.